A single sample is the source of the 23 T cell receptor beta chains below, sequenced in a study of technical replicates of blood from a few donors. Profiled with immunoSEQ multiplex PCR; TCRdb holds only in-frame clones, not every one. Counted here are 91,000 or so clones, about 94% occurring once; the ten biggest clones make up roughly 0.31%. Sequencing was done on a sample of T cells isolated from PBMCs. The receptor set was obtained from a human donor in good health.

Here the CDR3 reads CASSYHPGQADTEAFF. DNA for the CDR3: TGTGCCAGCAGTTACCACCCGGGACAGGCGGACACTGAAGCTTTCTTT. The J gene is TRBJ1-1, the V gene TRBV6-6, with 8 bases lining up with TRBD1. With 2 bases clipped from V and 3 bases from J, the junction kept 8 bases outside the gene matches. CDR1 is MNHNY and CDR2 is SVGAGI in the germline V gene (reference sequence). The length of the CDR3 is 16 residues.

CDR3 amino acids: CASSTQGYRSYEQYF. CDR3 nucleotide sequence: TGTGCCAGTAGTACGCAGGGGTATAGGTCCTACGAGCAGTACTTC. This sequence joins TRBV19 and TRBJ2-7, with D perhaps matching TRBD1 (6 bases). Trimming stripped 4 bases from V and 1 base from J, with 14 bases between. CDR1 and CDR2 from the germline V gene are LNHDA and SQIVND (reference sequence). The CDR3 is 15 amino acids.

In DNA form, the CDR3 reads TGTGCCAGTAGTTATGAGGGAGTGAAAGGCTACACCTTC. It encodes CASSYEGVKGYTF. The rearrangement uses TRBV19 and TRBJ1-2; D remains unclear. Germline V gives CDR1 LNHDA, CDR2 SQIVND (reference sequence). Between the trimmed V and J ends, which lost 5 bases and 8 bases, there was a span of 15 bases. The CDR3 is 13 amino acids. The complete variable domain, with remaining parts taken from reference TRBV19 and TRBJ1-2, reads DGGITQSPKYLFRKEGQNVTLSCEQNLNHDAMYWYRQDPGQGLRLIYYSQIVNDFQKGDIAEGYSVSREKKESFPLTVTSAQKNPTAFYLCASSYEGVKGYTFGSGTRLTVV.

The genes are TRBV9 and TRBJ2-2; D might be TRBD1 (5 bases). Per the germline V gene, CDR1 is SGDLS and CDR2 is YYNGEE. The CDR3 covers 15 residues. The ends were cut back, 4 bases at V and 1 base at J, with 11 bases in the middle. The CDR3 DNA reads TGTGCCAGCAGCTCAGGGTCTATGAACACCGGGGAGCTGTTTTTT. Encoded protein: CASSSGSMNTGELFF. Based on the CDR3 plus reference TRBV9 and TRBJ2-2, the full variable domain is DSGVTQTPKHLITATGQRVTLRCSPRSGDLSVYWYQQSLDQGLQFLIQYYNGEERAKGNILERFSAQQFPDLHSELNLSSLELGDSALYFCASSSGSMNTGELFFGEGSRLTVL.

The chain uses TRBV7-2 and TRBJ2-1; TRBD1 aligns across 7 bases. Germline loops: CDR1 SGHTA, CDR2 FQGNSA. The CDR3 is made up of 15 amino acids. J gave up 3 bases and V 5 bases, and 7 bases lay outside the gene matches. This chain's CDR3 is CASSATGEGYNEQFF. CDR3 DNA: TGTGCCAGCAGCGCCACAGGGGAAGGCTACAATGAGCAGTTCTTC.

This chain links TRBV4-1 with TRBJ2-1; 8 positions agree with TRBD2. CDR3 length: 15 residues. V trimming: 5 bases; J trimming: 8 bases; junction bases outside the gene matches: 11. CDR1 and CDR2 from the germline V gene are MGHRA and YSYEKL. The CDR3 DNA follows: TGCGCCAGCAGCGCACGGGAGGGGGGTCTGTATGAGCAGTTCTTC. Its protein is CASSAREGGLYEQFF.

The chain uses TRBV4-1 and TRBJ1-1, with a possible D match to TRBD1 (6 bases). V was clipped by 1 base and J by 4 bases, with 10 bases between them. Germline lookup yields CDR1 MGHRA and CDR2 YSYEKL. The CDR3 spans 14 residues. CDR3: CASSQVRGSTEAFF. The CDR3 nucleotides read TGCGCCAGCAGCCAAGTAAGGGGGAGCACTGAAGCTTTCTTT.

The rearrangement uses TRBV9 and TRBJ2-3; 7 nucleotides match TRBD2. Germline CDR1 reads SGDLS; CDR2 reads YYNGEE. V lost 3 bases to trimming and J lost 0 bases; unmatched junction nucleotides: 10. This CDR3 contains 17 residues. The CDR3 region is CASSAGGSGTSTDTQYF. For the CDR3, the DNA is TGTGCCAGCAGCGCTGGGGGGAGCGGGACTAGCACAGATACGCAGTATTTT.

This rearrangement joins TRBV5-1 to TRBJ1-4; D is uncertain. V was cut by 0 bases and J by 8 bases, with 14 bases left in between. Germline CDR1 SGHRS, CDR2 YFSETQ. The CDR3 consists of 15 residues. The CDR3 nucleotides read TGCGCCAGCAGCTTGGTACCAGACATTCAGGAAAAACTGTTTTTT. This gives the protein CASSLVPDIQEKLFF.

This rearrangement joins TRBV7-9 to TRBJ2-7; TRBD1 aligns across 8 bases. Germline loops: CDR1 SEHNR, CDR2 FQNEAQ (reference sequence). The CDR3 loop spans 16 amino acids. V was pared by 2 bases and J by 2 bases, with 8 bases of the junction left unmatched. CDR3 DNA sequence: TGTGCCAGCAGCTTAAGGACCGGACAGGGAACCTACGAGCAGTACTTC. It encodes CASSLRTGQGTYEQYF.

This chain connects TRBV18 to TRBJ1-1; TRBD1 matches at 9 bases. This CDR3 spans 16 amino acids. The trim removed 3 bases at V and 0 bases at J, leaving 5 bases unmatched. Germline lookup yields CDR1 KGHSH and CDR2 LQKENI. The CDR3 DNA is TGTGCCAGCTCACCGGGACAGGGCCTAATGAACACTGAAGCTTTCTTT. Residues: CASSPGQGLMNTEAFF.

This chain uses TRBV9 with TRBJ1-4, with D tentatively TRBD1 (5 bases). The germline CDR1 and CDR2 sequences are SGDLS and YYNGEE. V dropped 0 bases and J dropped 7 bases, with 13 bases sitting between them. This CDR3 contains 15 residues. This CDR3 reads CASSVASGLGEKLFF. CDR3 DNA sequence: TGTGCCAGCAGCGTAGCTTCAGGGTTAGGTGAAAAACTGTTTTTT.

This chain uses TRBV15 with TRBJ1-5; 7 nucleotides align to TRBD1. The ends lost 0 bases at V and 4 bases at J; junction bases unmatched: 6. This CDR3 spans 16 amino acids. CDR1 LNHNV and CDR2 YYDKDF come from the germline V gene (reference sequence). CDR3 in amino acids: CATSRDVTGVNQPQHF. DNA for the CDR3: TGTGCCACCAGCAGAGATGTTACAGGGGTTAATCAGCCCCAGCATTTT.

The chain uses TRBV7-8 and TRBJ2-1; tentative D call: TRBD2 (6 bases). Germline V gene lookup returns CDR1 SGHVS and CDR2 FQNEAQ. The CDR3 is made up of 16 amino acids. V gave up 6 bases and J gave up 2 bases, with 17 bases separating them. The CDR3 loop is CASSPNTGTPYNEQFF. CDR3 in DNA: TGTGCCAGCAGTCCAAATACCGGGACTCCCTACAATGAGCAGTTCTTC.

The chain carries TRBV7-9 and TRBJ2-1; D might be TRBD2 (5 bases). V was cut by 5 bases and J by 8 bases, with 16 bases left in between. Germline V gene data show CDR1 as SEHNR and CDR2 as FQNEAQ (reference sequence). The length of the CDR3 is 14 residues. The DNA for the CDR3 is TGTGCCAGCAGCCCCTGGATCGGGAAGGATGAGCAGTTCTTC. Encoded protein: CASSPWIGKDEQFF.

CDR3: CASSLDDREQYF. As DNA, the CDR3 is TGTGCCAGCAGCTTAGACGACAGGGAGCAGTACTTC. This rearrangement joins TRBV7-2 to TRBJ2-7, with a possible D match to TRBD1 (6 bases). V lost 1 base and J lost 7, with 8 bases in between. Germline V lookup: CDR1 SGHTA, CDR2 FQGNSA. This CDR3 has 12 residues. The entire variable domain, with the rest obtained from reference TRBV7-2 and TRBJ2-7, is as follows: GAGVSQSPSNKVTEKGKDVELRCDPISGHTALYWYRQSLGQGLEFLIYFQGNSAPDKSGLPSDRFSAERTGGSVSTLTIQRTQQEDSAVYLCASSLDDREQYFGPGTRLTVT.

This clone was detected once. The chain recombines TRBV10-3 with TRBJ2-1, with 7 bases identical to TRBD2. Germline-derived CDR1 and CDR2 are ENHRY and SYGVKD. Unmatched junction bases numbered 11, after V lost 11 bases and J lost 7 bases. CDR3 length equals 13 residues. CDR3 nucleotides: TGTGCCTCTTCCGGGACTACAGCTAATGAGCAGTTCTTC. It codes for CASSGTTANEQFF.

The chain's CDR3 is CASSQERVGDEQYF. The DNA for the CDR3 is TGCGCCAGCAGCCAAGAGAGAGTCGGGGACGAGCAGTACTTC. V usage is TRBV4-1 and J usage is TRBJ2-7, with D tentatively TRBD2 (5 bases). This CDR3 has 14 amino acids. CDR1 is MGHRA, CDR2 YSYEKL, per germline. V lost 0 bases and J 5 bases, leaving 11 bases between the germline ends.

J is TRBJ2-7 and V is TRBV5-1, with 15 bases identical to TRBD2. The CDR3 is 19 residues long. V was pared by 0 bases and J by 0 bases, with 7 bases of the junction left unmatched. Germline CDR1 SGHRS, CDR2 YFSETQ. CDR3 bases: TGCGCCAGCAGCTTGGGGGGACTAGCGGGAGGTCTCACCTCCTACGAGCAGTACTTC. Protein product: CASSLGGLAGGLTSYEQYF.

This clone showed up just once. The V gene is TRBV6-5, the J gene TRBJ2-7; 8 bases line up with TRBD2. With 4 bases clipped from V and 0 bases from J, the junction kept 5 bases outside the gene matches. The CDR3 consists of 15 residues. CDR1 and CDR2 from the germline V gene are MNHEY and SVGAGI. Here the CDR3 reads CASSFGSGSSYEQYF. The DNA for the CDR3 is TGTGCCAGCAGTTTTGGGAGCGGGAGCTCCTACGAGCAGTACTTC.

The gene calls are TRBV6-5 and TRBJ1-4; 12 bases line up with TRBD1. CDR3 length: 14 residues. Germline V gene data show CDR1 as MNHEY and CDR2 as SVGAGI. J lost 11 bases, V lost 4 bases, and 5 bases had no gene match. The chain's CDR3 is CASSLRDRGQKLFF. CDR3 in DNA: TGTGCCAGCAGTTTGAGGGACAGGGGGCAGAAACTGTTTTTT.

The chain is built from TRBV6-6 and TRBJ2-3; 8 bases fit TRBD2. V lost 7 bases and J lost 1; bases outside the gene matches: 7. This CDR3 has 15 amino acids. CDR1 and CDR2 from the germline V gene are MNHNY and SVGAGI (reference sequence). In nucleotides, the CDR3 is TGTGCCAGCACTCGGCGGGAGGTCCGCACAGATACGCAGTATTTT. This gives the protein CASTRREVRTDTQYF.

The genes are TRBV10-1 and TRBJ2-1; 9 bases agree with TRBD1. V gave up 4 bases and J gave up 9 bases; unmatched junction bases: 7. This CDR3 spans 14 amino acids. Germline V gene data show CDR1 as WNHNN and CDR2 as SYGVQD (reference sequence). The DNA of the CDR3 is TGCGCCAGCAGTGCCGCCGACAGGGGGGGTGAGCAGTTCTTC. Residues: CASSAADRGGEQFF.